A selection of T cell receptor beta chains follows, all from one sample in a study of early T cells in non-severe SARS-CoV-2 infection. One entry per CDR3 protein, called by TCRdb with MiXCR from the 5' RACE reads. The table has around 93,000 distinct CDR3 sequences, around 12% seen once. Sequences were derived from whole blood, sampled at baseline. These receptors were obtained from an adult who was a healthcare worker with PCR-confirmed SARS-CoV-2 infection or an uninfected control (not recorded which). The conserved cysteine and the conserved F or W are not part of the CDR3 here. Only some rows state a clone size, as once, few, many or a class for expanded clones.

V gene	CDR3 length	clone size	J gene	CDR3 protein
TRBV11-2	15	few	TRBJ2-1	ASSPPSGRLALNEQF
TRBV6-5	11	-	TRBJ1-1	ASTRDPRHEAF
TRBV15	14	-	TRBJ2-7	ATSNRGGRHEYEQY
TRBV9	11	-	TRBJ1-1	ASSALMGTEAF
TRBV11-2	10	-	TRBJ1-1	ASSTRVTEAF
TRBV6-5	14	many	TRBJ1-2	ASSYSRQRTSYGYT
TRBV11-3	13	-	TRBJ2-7	ASSFGYPDSYEQY
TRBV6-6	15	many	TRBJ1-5	ASTTRGGGGSNQPQH
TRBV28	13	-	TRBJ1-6	ASNTGHKTNSPLH
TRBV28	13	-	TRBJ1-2	ASSLGGQVNYGYT
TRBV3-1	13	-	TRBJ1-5	ASSQGVGAGQPQH
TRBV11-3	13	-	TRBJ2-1	ASSFAGRNYNEQF
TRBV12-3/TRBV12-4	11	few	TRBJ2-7	ASRPGRRLEQY
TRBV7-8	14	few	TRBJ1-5	ASSLAGTGWNQPQH
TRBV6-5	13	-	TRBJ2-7	ASSYSTGGAYEQY
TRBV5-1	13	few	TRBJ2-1	ATAGGESSYNEQF